This paragraph covers one T cell receptor (beta chain) sequence. Which antigen it targets is not known. No much larger clonotype is one base removed from it; base qualities were not supplied. This entry belongs to a study of cytomegalovirus exposure and HLA in healthy donors (dated 2017 in TCRdb). Turning to the overall study: An earlier analysis of approximately 600 of the donors reported roughly 270 Gb of sequence data and 100 million to 130 million unique TCR beta sequences from 150 million to 200 million T cells. About 280 gigabases of sequencing data and around 80 million unique TCR sequences made up an early release that covered approximately 650 HLA-typed donors. Among the approximately 430 genotyped donors, 81% belonged to the genetic ancestry cluster associated with self-reported Caucasian donors. The study aimed to test whether cataloging public T cell receptors could reveal signatures of past pathogen exposure. The T cell repertoires of 666 subjects were profiled by immunosequencing and related to cytomegalovirus serostatus. A separate validation cohort of 100 to 150 different subjects was used in addition to the roughly 700-subject first cohort. To predict cytomegalovirus infection status, the study brought together high-throughput TCR immunosequencing, statistical association of individual TCRs with disease status, and machine learning. In a later analysis, previously published TCR beta repertoires from roughly 710 donors were re-analyzed and high-resolution HLA genotyping was added so that TCR occurrence patterns could be studied. The later analysis used no new phenotypic data to find candidate immune exposures, relying instead on TCR beta sequences and their occurrence across donors. To decide whether each TCR beta V gene segment behaved as functional or pseudogenic, an earlier analysis of some 600 of the donors relied on high-throughput TCR beta sequencing. Donor age, sex, ethnicity and CMV serostatus were collected together with the repertoire data. In a later genetic analysis, genome-wide SNP genotypes for about 65% of the roughly 700 donors were used, and that subset was treated as a discovery cohort. Every repertoire in the discovery cohort had been generated on one and the same sequencing platform. HLA typing included class I and class II loci at four-digit resolution. The number of typed donors differed by locus: about 620-640 for A, B, C, DRB1 and DQB1; 500 to 550 for DQA1; approximately 600 for DPA1; and around 490 for DPB1. Because of strong linkage in the cohort, a handful of DR-DQ haplotypes were treated as single units for association and clustering. Among approximately 370 genotyped donors of the cohort, an average of approximately 220,000 unique TCR beta nucleotide sequences was sequenced per donor, of which 15% to 20% were non-productive. The paper's findings and limits, for the study overall: The only immune exposure information available for the cohort was CMV serostatus. In a later analysis, 15,000 to 20,000 TCR beta sequences were associated with specific HLA alleles at a false discovery rate of 0.05. The authors suggested that the approach could potentially be extended to other disease states and immunological phenotypes. The cohort was sequenced for TCR beta chains only, and without alpha or paired-chain data the features that could be detected were limited. In a later analysis, several top co-occurrence clusters were reported to appear linked to parvovirus B19, influenza, CMV and Epstein-Barr virus. The earlier analysis of some 560 of the donors excluded some 15 rarely observed V segments, including chromosome 9 orphons, because counts were too low. The classifier was reported to diagnose cytomegalovirus status with high specificity and sensitivity in both the original and validation cohorts. Most TCR sequences were observed very rarely across donors, whereas some public TCRs were present in many individuals. In a later genetic analysis, fewer N-insertions in productive TCRs were reported among donors in an Asian-associated ancestry cluster than the approximately 670-donor mean. In a later analysis, HLA-associated TCR beta chains showed more clonal expansion and lower generation probabilities than non-associated chains that were equally common. In a later analysis, TCR association rates were found to vary across HLA loci, with the most associated TCRs seen for DRB1 alleles and the fewest for HLA-C alleles. When HLA alleles, especially DR and DQ, strongly co-occurred, attributing TCR associations to individual alleles was difficult. Some IMGT-functional V segments, including TRBV6-2 and TRBV6-3, could not be told apart with the 87-base-pair reads, so those segments were excluded. According to a later analysis, most CMV-associated TCR beta chains appeared to be HLA-restricted, and the HLA associations seemed to be driven largely by CMV exposure. In vitro tests confirmed that three of the cytomegalovirus-associated TCR beta chains recognize cytomegalovirus antigens. Correlated functional status among segregating V segments might reflect linkage disequilibrium, but an unknown experimental factor could not be ruled out. In a later genetic analysis, a missense DCLRE1C variant was associated with V-gene and J-gene trimming of TCR beta chains, and the association was replicated in an independent cohort. The presence/absence analyses assumed that sequencing depth was roughly uniform across donors, and that assumption may not be true. A total of fewer than 200 TCR beta chains were listed by the study as associated with cytomegalovirus. Broadly in line with IMGT annotations, most TCR beta V segments showed up in productive rearrangements about 87% or about 30% of the time in an earlier analysis of 587 of the donors. Because HLA typing was unavailable for some donors at each locus, only the typed subset was used in association tests. A cluster of highly shared sequence variants was judged likely to represent a technical artifact of the sequencing pipeline. A further reported finding was that TCR beta sequences accurately predicted the HLA-A and HLA-B alleles for most subjects in the first cohort.

V was cut back by 7 bases and J by 5 bases, leaving a gap of 14 bases between them. For CDR1 and CDR2, the germline V gene lists MNHNS and SASEGT. The CDR3 spans 13 residues, from the cysteine through the phenylalanine. Only CDR3 DNA remains: 39 bases, in frame from the first base. The cohort was made up of hundreds of healthy bone marrow donors. All cohort members were sampled while nominally healthy, although unrecorded immune exposures were likely present. The donor tested CMV seronegative, placing the donor among the 352 seronegative members of the cohort. A peripheral blood sample was collected from each donor, and TCR beta sequencing was performed on peripheral blood mononuclear cells. Genomic DNA extraction from the blood cell samples was performed with the Qiagen DNeasy Blood Extraction Kit. Libraries were made using the immunoSEQ multiplex PCR assay. A mixture of 60 forward primers for TCR Vbeta segments and 13 reverse primers for TCR Jbeta segments was used in the multiplex PCR. The CDR3 region of rearranged TCR beta genes was amplified from genomic DNA by a multiplex PCR assay. Amplified TCR beta libraries were sequenced as 87-base-pair reads on the Illumina HiSeq System. Regarding the original processing steps: A later analysis counted about 80 million unique TCR beta chains across the 500 to 850 repertoires, and some 12 million of these chains were shared by at least two donors. Raw reads were error-corrected and collapsed into unique sequences with a nearest-neighbor algorithm that merged closely related sequences to remove PCR and sequencing errors. To assign V, D and J gene segments, CDR3 sequences were aligned to IMGT reference sequences. Each retained sequence needed at least a six-nucleotide match to both a V gene segment and a J gene segment. Rearrangements were called productive when the CDR3 lacked stop codons and stayed in frame with V and J; all others were non-productive. Following IMGT convention, CDR3 was defined as the stretch from the second conserved V-encoded cysteine to the conserved J-encoded phenylalanine. Sequences without an unambiguous match to a single V gene segment were excluded from the earlier analysis of approximately 600 of the donors. An earlier analysis of a few hundred of the donors classified V segments as functional when productive rearrangements were above 56.7% and as segregating when the standard deviation between donors was above 5%. To diagnose cytomegalovirus status from the catalog of TCR beta chain sequences, a statistical classification framework was built. V and J gene assignment, in a later analysis, came from comparing TCR nucleotide sequences with IMGT/GENE-DB human TR gene sequences. Using the TCRdist pipeline, a later analysis assigned CDR3 sequences along with most-parsimonious VDJ recombination scenarios. In a later analysis, each TCR beta chain was defined by its CDR3 amino acid sequence together with its V-gene family, and reads without a unique V-gene family were excluded. A later analysis removed several hundred highly shared, low-generation-probability nucleotide sequences to deal with suspected cross-contamination and a sequencing artifact. A later analysis calculated a clonal expansion index for each public chain from normalized within-repertoire ranks of inferred template counts. In a later analysis, generation probabilities were computed with a VDJ recombination model fitted to out-of-frame rearrangements, and the resulting probabilities were checked against IGoR. A later analysis scored TCR-TCR, TCR-HLA and TCR-CMV co-occurrence with hypergeometric tests, applying a repertoire-size bias correction to TCR pairs. False discovery rates were estimated in a later analysis by permuting HLA or CMV assignments 20 times. In a later analysis, co-occurring TCRs were grouped using DBSCAN, and TCRdist sequence similarity was added for clustering within HLA-allele-positive subsets. Repertoires with fewer than 30,000 or more than 120,000 public chains were left out of co-occurrence clustering, as were a few repertoires with anomalous nucleotide sharing. TCRdb took this table from immuneACCESS and kept in-frame rearrangements with V and J called. Such tables lack part of the clones; where checked against another copy, unresolved V genes explain under half of the gap, and the rest is unexplained. V, J and clone size were drawn from that table, and D and trimming were deduced from the DNA. Present in this sample are 120,000 to 150,000 clones, roughly 62% of which were seen just once. Together, the top ten hold around 1.9% of the sample.

The clonotype comes from a male donor in good health and CMV-seronegative. The sequenced sample was PBMCs. The chain employs TRBV6-1 and TRBJ1-1; the D gene is perhaps TRBD1, from 6 matching bases. The CDR3 has the sequence CASTLRGLTEAFF. The DNA reads as follows: TGTGCCAGCACCTTGAGGGGGTTGACTGAAGCTTTCTTT.